Below, 22 T cell receptor beta chains from the same sample are listed, as sequenced in a study of blood T cells in healthy people across ages. A second PCR, run for 7 to 11 cycles, used a sample-barcoded 5' primer plus a J-beta primer mix. Using its own MiXCR run on the 5' RACE reads, TCRdb lists one record per CDR3 protein. The sample gives 1,500,000 or so distinct CDR3 sequences, roughly 60% of which show up once; more than 6% is in the top ten. The specimen was blood. The origin of the receptors is a man aged 18 to 35 in good health.

V is TRBV28 and J is TRBJ1-5, with unresolved D. Germline V lookup: CDR1 MDHEN, CDR2 SYDVKM. Trimming cost V 3 bases and J 3 bases, with 9 bases left between them. CDR3 size: 14 residues. CDR3: CASSFEGTNQPQHF. CDR3 nucleotide sequence: TGTGCCAGCAGTTTTGAGGGTACCAATCAGCCCCAGCATTTT.

This rearrangement joins TRBV20-1 to TRBJ2-5; 8 positions match TRBD2. Germline values: CDR1 DFQATT, CDR2 SNEGSKA (reference sequence). The junction had 11 bases not matched to a gene; V was cut back by 3 bases and J by 11 bases. The CDR3 extends over 13 amino acids. CDR3 in amino acids: CSASLAGSNEQYF. DNA for the CDR3: TGCAGTGCTAGTTTAGCGGGGTCCAATGAGCAGTACTTC.

V usage is TRBV6-5 and J usage is TRBJ1-6, with 8 bases that match TRBD1. With V trimmed by 7 bases and J by 6 bases, 8 bases remained unmatched. CDR3 length: 15 amino acids. Germline V lookup: CDR1 MNHEY, CDR2 SVGAGI. The CDR3 protein is CASTSTGAGNSPLHF. The CDR3 nucleotides are TGTGCCAGCACCTCGACAGGGGCCGGTAATTCACCCCTCCACTTT.

V and J are TRBV12-3 or TRBV12-4 and TRBJ2-3; the D is unclear. Trimming stripped 6 bases from V and 6 bases from J, with 10 bases between. The CDR3 extends over 12 amino acids. CDR3 coding DNA: TGTGCCAGCAGCAACACACCCGATACGCAGTATTTT. Protein product: CASSNTPDTQYF.

Many counts were recorded for this clonotype. Compared with germline, one end of the junction differs, possibly owing to a read error. The gene calls are TRBV5-1 and TRBJ2-7; weak D call: TRBD2 (6 bases). The CDR3 runs to 15 residues. CDR1 is SGHRS, CDR2 YFSETQ, per germline. For the CDR3, the DNA is TGTGCCAGCAGCTTAGATGGGGGGAGTACCTACGAGCAGTACTTC. It translates to CASSLDGGSTYEQYF.

This clonotype was observed a handful of times. The chain recombines TRBV4-1 with TRBJ2-1, with TRBD1 matching 8 bases. The better agreement between TRBJ2-7 and the DNA end casts doubt on the J call. Germline V gives CDR1 MGHRA, CDR2 YSYEKL. CDR3 length: 14 amino acids. The CDR3 spells CASSRGTGLYEQYF. CDR3 bases: TGCGCCAGCAGCCGCGGGACAGGTCTCTACGAGCAGTACTTC.

The chain couples TRBV4-1 to TRBJ2-5; D may correspond to TRBD1 or TRBD2 (5 bases each). This CDR3 has 15 residues. Per germline, CDR1 MGHRA and CDR2 YSYEKL. V shed 3 bases and J shed 2 bases, with 13 bases lying between them. The CDR3 loop is CASSHTPGPQETQYF. The CDR3 DNA reads TGCGCCAGCAGCCACACCCCGGGGCCGCAAGAGACCCAGTACTTC.

The sample holds a few counts of this clonotype. The chain uses TRBV6-5 and TRBJ2-6, with D uncertain. The CDR3 extends over 15 amino acids. Looked up from germline, CDR1 is MNHEY and CDR2 is SVGAGI. Trimming stripped 2 bases from V and 2 bases from J, with 7 bases between. The CDR3, as DNA: TGTGCCAGCAGTTACGATCCTCCTGGGGCCAACGTCCTGACTTTC. Encoded protein: CASSYDPPGANVLTF.

A single count supports this clonotype. This chain joins TRBV24-1 and TRBJ2-5; 12 bases match TRBD1. CDR1 is KGHDR, CDR2 SFDVKD, per germline. The V and J ends lost 4 bases and 5 bases, in that order; junction bases with no gene match: 7. The CDR3 consists of 16 residues. CDR3 in DNA: TGTGCCACCAGTGACCTGGGACAGGGGGCGGAGGAGACCCAGTACTTC. Amino acids: CATSDLGQGAEETQYF.

The rearrangement joins TRBV28 to TRBJ2-1; D might be TRBD1 (7 bases). The J call is uncertain, as TRBJ2-7 better fits the DNA end. Germline V gene data show CDR1 as MDHEN and CDR2 as SYDVKM. This CDR3 is 16 amino acids long. In DNA, the CDR3 is TGTGCCAGCTCCGGGACAGCAGTGGCGGGGACCGGCGAGCAGTACTTC. As protein: CASSGTAVAGTGEQYF.

The V call is TRBV20-1, the J call TRBJ1-1, with TRBD1 matching 8 bases. The germline CDR1 and CDR2 sequences are DFQATT and SNEGSKA (reference sequence). The CDR3 spans 14 residues. V dropped 5 bases and J dropped 3; count of bases not matched to a gene: 8. For the CDR3, the DNA is TGCAGTGCTGCGCAGGGGGCGAAGGACACTGAAGCTTTCTTT. It yields the protein CSAAQGAKDTEAFF.

This clonotype was observed a single time. This chain uses TRBV7-9 with TRBJ2-5; possibly TRBD1 or TRBD2 for D (6 bases each). The V end was cut by 4 bases, the J end by 2 bases, with 17 bases between. CDR1 is SEHNR, CDR2 FQNEAQ, per germline (reference sequence). The CDR3 is made up of 16 amino acids. CDR3 nucleotide sequence: TGTGCCAGCAGCTCGCAAGTCCCGGGGGCTCAAGAGACCCAGTACTTC. This translates into CASSSQVPGAQETQYF.

This clonotype turned up a few times. The chain has TRBV20-1 and TRBJ2-7, with D uncertain. V was shortened by 1 base and J by 0 bases, with 10 bases between the two germline ends. This CDR3 region has 14 residues. Germline values: CDR1 DFQATT, CDR2 SNEGSKA (reference sequence). Here the CDR3 reads CSARGERGSYEQYF. Here the CDR3 DNA reads TGCAGTGCTAGAGGGGAAAGAGGCTCCTACGAGCAGTACTTC.

A few counts support this clonotype. The rearrangement uses TRBV7-9 and TRBJ2-7; TRBD1 aligns across 8 bases. Per the germline V gene, CDR1 is SEHNR and CDR2 is FQNEAQ (reference sequence). The CDR3 contains 16 residues. The J segment lost 3 bases and the V segment lost 6 bases, leaving 13 bases of the junction unmatched. CDR3 sequence: CASSSRTGTGNYEQYF. CDR3 bases: TGTGCCAGCAGTTCTAGGACCGGGACAGGTAACTACGAGCAGTACTTC.

The rearrangement joins TRBV29-1 to TRBJ1-1, with D unresolved. CDR1 and CDR2 (germline): SQVTM, ANQGSEA. This CDR3 is 12 amino acids long. V lost 4 bases, J lost 0 bases, and 6 bases lay in between. The CDR3 is CSVVDLNTEAFF. The CDR3 nucleotides are TGCAGCGTTGTGGACTTGAACACTGAAGCTTTCTTT.

The chain recombines TRBV12-3 or TRBV12-4 with TRBJ2-5; D perhaps matches TRBD1 (7 bases). The CDR3 loop spans 16 amino acids. Trimming cost V 6 bases and J 1 base, with 18 bases left between them. Here the CDR3 DNA reads TGTGCCAGCAGCCGAACAGGGGAGGCCCTCCAAGAGACCCAGTACTTC. Encoded protein: CASSRTGEALQETQYF.

This chain links TRBV4-3 with TRBJ1-6; the D gene is possibly TRBD1 (5 bases). Trimming removed 0 bases from V and 6 bases from J, with 9 bases in between. CDR3 size: 15 residues. Germline CDR1 LGHNA, CDR2 YSLEER. This chain's CDR3 is CASSQDRGTNSPLHF. DNA of the CDR3: TGCGCCAGCAGCCAAGATCGGGGGACTAATTCACCCCTCCACTTT.

As for this clonotype: The junction shows a germline mismatch at one end, possibly a read error. This rearrangement joins TRBV3-1 to TRBJ2-3; D ambiguous. Germline lookup yields CDR1 LGHDT and CDR2 YNNKEL (reference sequence). There are 16 residues in the CDR3. The CDR3 reads CASSQESHLRTDTQYF. CDR3 nucleotides: TGTGCCAGCAGCCAAGAATCACATCTACGCACAGATACGCAATATTTT.

This clonotype appeared a few times. The chain employs TRBV27 and TRBJ1-2; D remains unclear. V was clipped by 5 bases and J by 0 bases, with 10 bases between them. The germline gives CDR1 MNHEY, CDR2 SMNVEV (reference sequence). The CDR3 loop spans 14 amino acids. The CDR3 loop reads CASSRLEANYGYTF. CDR3 DNA: TGTGCCAGCAGTCGCCTCGAAGCTAACTATGGCTACACCTTC.

Details on this clonotype: One end of the junction does not line up with germline, which may come from a read error. V and J are TRBV5-1 and TRBJ2-3; possibly TRBD1 or TRBD2 for D (5 bases each). Germline CDR1 SGHRS, CDR2 YFSETQ. The CDR3 spans 13 residues. The CDR3 sequence: CAGSLVGADTQYF. The CDR3 nucleotides read TGCGCCGGCAGCTTGGTGGGGGCAGATACGCAGTATTTT.

The rearrangement links TRBV10-3 to TRBJ2-3, with 11 nucleotides matching TRBD2. The CDR3 runs to 15 residues. Trimming took 3 bases from V and 3 from J; bases not matched to a gene: 2. Per germline, CDR1 ENHRY and CDR2 SYGVKD. The CDR3 DNA follows: TGTGCCATCAGTGAAACTAGCGGGGGTACAGATACGCAGTATTTT. Its protein product is CAISETSGGTDTQYF.

The CDR3 nucleotides read TGTGCCAGCAGCTTCCCCCCACTAACTCAAGAGACCCAGTACTTC. Translation: CASSFPPLTQETQYF. The chain couples TRBV11-2 to TRBJ2-5; D not certain. Trimming stripped 3 bases from V and 2 bases from J, with 13 bases between. Germline values: CDR1 SGHAT, CDR2 FQNNGV. This CDR3 spans 15 amino acids.